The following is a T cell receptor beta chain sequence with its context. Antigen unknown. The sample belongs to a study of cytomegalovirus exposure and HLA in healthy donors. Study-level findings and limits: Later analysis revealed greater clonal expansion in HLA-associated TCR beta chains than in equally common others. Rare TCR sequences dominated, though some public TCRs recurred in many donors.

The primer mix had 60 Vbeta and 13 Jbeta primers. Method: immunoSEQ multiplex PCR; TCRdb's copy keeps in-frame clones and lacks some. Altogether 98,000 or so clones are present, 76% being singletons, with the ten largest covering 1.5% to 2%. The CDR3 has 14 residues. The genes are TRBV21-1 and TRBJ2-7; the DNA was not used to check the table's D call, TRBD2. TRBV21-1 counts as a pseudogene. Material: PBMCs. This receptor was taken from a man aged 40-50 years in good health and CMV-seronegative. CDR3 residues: CASSKVAGTGEQYF. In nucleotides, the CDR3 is TGTGCCAGCAGCAAAGTGGCTGGAACCGGGGAGCAGTACTTC.